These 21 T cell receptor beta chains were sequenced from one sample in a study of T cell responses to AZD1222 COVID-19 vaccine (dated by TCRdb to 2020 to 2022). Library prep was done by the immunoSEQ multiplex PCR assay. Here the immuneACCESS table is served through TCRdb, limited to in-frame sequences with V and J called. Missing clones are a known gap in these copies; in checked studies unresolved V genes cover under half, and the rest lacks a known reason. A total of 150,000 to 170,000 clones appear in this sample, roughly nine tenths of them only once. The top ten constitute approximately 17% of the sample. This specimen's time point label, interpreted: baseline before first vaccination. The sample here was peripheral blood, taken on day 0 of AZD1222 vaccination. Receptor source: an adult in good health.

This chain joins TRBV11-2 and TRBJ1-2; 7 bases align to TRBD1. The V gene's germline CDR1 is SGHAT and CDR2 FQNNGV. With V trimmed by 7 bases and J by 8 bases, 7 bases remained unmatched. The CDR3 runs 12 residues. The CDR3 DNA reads TGTGCCAGCACCCCGACAGGGACGGGCTACACCTTC. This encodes CASTPTGTGYTF.

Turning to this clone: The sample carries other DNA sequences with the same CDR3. The CDR3 sequence is CASGGTEAFF. DNA for the CDR3: TGTGCCTCAGGAGGCACTGAAGCTTTCTTT. This chain uses TRBV2 with TRBJ1-1; D gene uncertain. This CDR3 is built from 10 residues. V was pared by 11 bases and J by 4 bases, with 8 bases between. Germline V gene lookup returns CDR1 SNHLY and CDR2 FYNNEI.

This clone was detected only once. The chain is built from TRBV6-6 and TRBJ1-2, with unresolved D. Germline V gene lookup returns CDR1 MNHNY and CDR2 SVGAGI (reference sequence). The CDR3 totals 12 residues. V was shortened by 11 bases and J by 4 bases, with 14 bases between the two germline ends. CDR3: CASTAELYGYTF. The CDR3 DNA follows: TGTGCCTCTACGGCCGAGCTCTATGGCTACACCTTC.

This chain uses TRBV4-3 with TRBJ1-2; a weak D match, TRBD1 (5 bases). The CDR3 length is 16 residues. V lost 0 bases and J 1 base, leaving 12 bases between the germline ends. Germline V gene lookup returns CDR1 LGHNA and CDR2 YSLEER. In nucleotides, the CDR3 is TGCGCCAGCAGCCAAGACGGTGGGGGGTTTAACTATGGCTACACCTTC. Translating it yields CASSQDGGGFNYGYTF.

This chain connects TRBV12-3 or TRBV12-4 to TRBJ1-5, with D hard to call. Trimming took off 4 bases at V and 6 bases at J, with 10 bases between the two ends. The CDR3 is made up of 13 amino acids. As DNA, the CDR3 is TGTGCCAGCAGTTCTCAATGGAGTCAGCCCCAGCATTTT. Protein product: CASSSQWSQPQHF.

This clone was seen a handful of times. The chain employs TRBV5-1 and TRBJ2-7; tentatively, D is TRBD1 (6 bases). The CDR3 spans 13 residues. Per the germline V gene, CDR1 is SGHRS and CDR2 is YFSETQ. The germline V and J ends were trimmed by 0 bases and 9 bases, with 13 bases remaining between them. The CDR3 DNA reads TGCGCCAGCAGCTTGGATGGGGAAGGGGGGCAGTACTTC. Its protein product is CASSLDGEGGQYF.

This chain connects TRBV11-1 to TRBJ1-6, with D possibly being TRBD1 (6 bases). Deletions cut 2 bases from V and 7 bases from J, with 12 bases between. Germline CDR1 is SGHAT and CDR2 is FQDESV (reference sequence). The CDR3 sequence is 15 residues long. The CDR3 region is CASSLISGENSPLHF. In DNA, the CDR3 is TGTGCCAGCAGCTTAATTTCAGGGGAGAATTCACCCCTCCACTTT.

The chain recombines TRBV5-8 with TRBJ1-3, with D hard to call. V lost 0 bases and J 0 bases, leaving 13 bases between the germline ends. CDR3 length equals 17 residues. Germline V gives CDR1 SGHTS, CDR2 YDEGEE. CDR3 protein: CASSLERATFSGNTIYF. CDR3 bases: TGTGCCAGCAGCTTGGAAAGGGCCACATTCTCTGGAAACACCATATATTTT.

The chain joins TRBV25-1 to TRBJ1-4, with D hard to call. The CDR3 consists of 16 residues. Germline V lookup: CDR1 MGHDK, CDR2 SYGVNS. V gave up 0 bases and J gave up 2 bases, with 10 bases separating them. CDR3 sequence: CASSEYGWETNEKLFF. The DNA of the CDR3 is TGTGCCAGCAGTGAATATGGGTGGGAGACTAATGAAAAACTGTTTTTT.

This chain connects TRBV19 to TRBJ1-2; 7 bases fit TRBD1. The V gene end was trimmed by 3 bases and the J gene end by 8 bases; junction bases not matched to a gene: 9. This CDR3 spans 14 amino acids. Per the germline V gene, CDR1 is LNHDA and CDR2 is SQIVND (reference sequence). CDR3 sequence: CASSITDRVWGYTF. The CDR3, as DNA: TGTGCCAGTAGTATCACAGACAGGGTGTGGGGCTACACCTTC.

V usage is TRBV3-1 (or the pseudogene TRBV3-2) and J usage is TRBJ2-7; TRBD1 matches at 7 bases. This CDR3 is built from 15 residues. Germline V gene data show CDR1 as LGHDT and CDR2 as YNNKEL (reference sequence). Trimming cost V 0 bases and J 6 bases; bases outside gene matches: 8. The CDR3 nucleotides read TGTGCCAGCAGCCAAGAAAGGGGGCGCCGAGGCGAGCAGTACTTC. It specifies CASSQERGRRGEQYF.

CDR3 loop: CASSLGAGQLYSNQPQHF. The CDR3 nucleotides read TGTGCCAGCAGCTTAGGGGCAGGACAGCTTTATAGCAATCAGCCCCAGCATTTT. The chain uses TRBV7-9 and TRBJ1-5, with a tentative D call TRBD1 (6 bases). Looked up from germline, CDR1 is SEHNR and CDR2 is FQNEAQ (reference sequence). V lost 1 base, J lost 0 bases, and 16 bases lay in between. The CDR3 totals 18 residues.

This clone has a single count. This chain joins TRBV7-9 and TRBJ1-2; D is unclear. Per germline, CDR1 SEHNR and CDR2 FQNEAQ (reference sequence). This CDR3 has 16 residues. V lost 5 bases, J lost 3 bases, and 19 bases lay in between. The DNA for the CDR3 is TGTGCCAGCAGCCACCAGCCCGGGAGAGTACACTATGGCTACACCTTC. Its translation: CASSHQPGRVHYGYTF.

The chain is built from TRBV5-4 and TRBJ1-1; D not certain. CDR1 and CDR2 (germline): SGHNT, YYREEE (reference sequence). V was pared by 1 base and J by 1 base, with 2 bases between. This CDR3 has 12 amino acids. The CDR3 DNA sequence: TGTGCCAGCAGCTTGAAGAACACTGAAGCTTTCTTT. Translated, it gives CASSLKNTEAFF.

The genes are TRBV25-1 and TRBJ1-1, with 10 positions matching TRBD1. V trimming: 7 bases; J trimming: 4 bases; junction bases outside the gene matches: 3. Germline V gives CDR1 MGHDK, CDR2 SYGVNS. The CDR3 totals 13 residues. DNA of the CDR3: TGTGCCAGCACTGGACAGGGGGGCACTGAAGCTTTCTTT. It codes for CASTGQGGTEAFF.

CDR3 sequence (DNA): TGTGCCAGCAGCGGATACAGGGATAGCAATCAGCCCCAGCATTTT. Residues: CASSGYRDSNQPQHF. V and J are TRBV5-5 and TRBJ1-5; tentatively, D is TRBD1 (6 bases). Trimming pared 4 bases from V and 0 bases from J, leaving 11 bases between. This CDR3 contains 15 residues. Germline V gene sequence: CDR1 SGHKS, CDR2 YYEKEE (reference sequence).

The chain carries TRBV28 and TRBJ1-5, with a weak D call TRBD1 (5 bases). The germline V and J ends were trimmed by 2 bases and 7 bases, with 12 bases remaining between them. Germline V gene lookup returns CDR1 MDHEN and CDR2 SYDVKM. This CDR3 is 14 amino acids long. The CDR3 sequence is CASSLQLGEQPQHF. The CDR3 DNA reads TGTGCCAGCAGTTTACAATTGGGGGAACAGCCCCAGCATTTT.

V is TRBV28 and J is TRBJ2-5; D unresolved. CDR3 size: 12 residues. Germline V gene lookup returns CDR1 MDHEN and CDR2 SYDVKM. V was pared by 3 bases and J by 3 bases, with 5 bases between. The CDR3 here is CASSLVKETQYF. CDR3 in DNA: TGTGCCAGCAGTTTGGTAAAAGAGACCCAGTACTTC.

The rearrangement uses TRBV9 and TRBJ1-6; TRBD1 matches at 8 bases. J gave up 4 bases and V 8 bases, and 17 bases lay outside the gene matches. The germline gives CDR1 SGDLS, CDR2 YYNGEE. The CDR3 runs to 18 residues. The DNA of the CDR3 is TGTGCCAGTACCACATCGGTAACCCGGACAGGGTATAATTCACCCCTCCACTTT. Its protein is CASTTSVTRTGYNSPLHF.

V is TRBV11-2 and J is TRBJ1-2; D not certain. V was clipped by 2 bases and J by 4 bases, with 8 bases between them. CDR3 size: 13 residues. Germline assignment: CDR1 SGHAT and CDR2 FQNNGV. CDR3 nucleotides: TGTGCCAGCAGCTTAAGCCAAAGCTATGGCTACACCTTC. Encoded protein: CASSLSQSYGYTF. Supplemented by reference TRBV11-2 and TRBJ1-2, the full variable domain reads EAGVAQSPRYKIIEKRQSVAFWCNPISGHATLYWYQQILGQGPKLLIQFQNNGVVDDSQLPKDRFSAERLKGVDSTLKIQPAKLEDSAVYLCASSLSQSYGYTFGSGTRLTVV.

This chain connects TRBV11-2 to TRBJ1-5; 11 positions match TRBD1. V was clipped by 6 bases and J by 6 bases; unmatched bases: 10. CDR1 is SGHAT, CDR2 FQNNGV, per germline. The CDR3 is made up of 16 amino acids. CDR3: CASSQDRGQTGQPQHF. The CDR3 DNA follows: TGTGCCAGCAGTCAGGACAGGGGGCAAACGGGTCAGCCCCAGCATTTT.